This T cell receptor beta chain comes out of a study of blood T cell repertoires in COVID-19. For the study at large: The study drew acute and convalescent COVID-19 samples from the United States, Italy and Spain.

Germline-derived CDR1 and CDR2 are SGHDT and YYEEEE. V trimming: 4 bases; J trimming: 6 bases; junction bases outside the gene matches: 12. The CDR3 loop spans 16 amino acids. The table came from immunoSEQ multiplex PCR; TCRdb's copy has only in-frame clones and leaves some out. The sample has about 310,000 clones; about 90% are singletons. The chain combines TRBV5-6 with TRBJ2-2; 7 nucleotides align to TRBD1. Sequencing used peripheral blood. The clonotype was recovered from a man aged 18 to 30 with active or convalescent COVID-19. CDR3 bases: TGTGCCAGCAGCGAGACAGGGAAGGTGTTTGCCGGGGAGCTGTTTTTT. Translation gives CASSETGKVFAGELFF.